The subject of this entry is one T cell receptor (beta chain). This receptor's antigen is unknown. No much larger clonotype is one base removed from it; base qualities were not supplied. This sample stems from a study of T cell responses to AZD1222 COVID-19 vaccine (dated by TCRdb to about 2021). Some background on the complete study: TCR sequencing covered more than 230 trial participants: 207 given two doses of AZD1222 and around 26 given two doses of MenACWY control vaccine. Enrollment into the trials was organized by age into subgroups of 18-55, 56-69 and 70-plus years, and those subgroups contained roughly 150, 30 and 60 TCR-sequenced participants, respectively.

Reading the label with the study, this specimen's time point is: sample from adult after SARS-CoV-2 infection, after symptom onset. A couple of convalescent COVID-19 patients, sampled after symptom onset from adults with prior SARS-CoV-2 infection, were also TCR-sequenced for comparison. The CDR3 spans 16 residues, from the cysteine through the phenylalanine. CDR3 DNA only is kept here, 48 bases in frame from base 1. CDR1 and CDR2 (MNHEY, SMNVEV) derive from the germline V gene (reference sequence). Germline trimming amounts to 6 bases on V and 6 bases on J, with 11 as the count of junction bases outside the gene matches. The CDR3 regions of human TCRbeta chains were analyzed by immunosequencing. The original methods were these. Repertoire TCRs were matched against a reference library of SARS-CoV-2-specific TCRs generated with the MIRA antigen-specificity platform. Breadth was defined as the fraction of unique TCRs that were SARS-CoV-2-associated. Depth was defined as the fraction of total T cells that were SARS-CoV-2-associated. Using the MIRA data, each spike-specific TCR was assigned both to the spike region to which the TCR was reactive and to a CD4 or CD8 class. Log10-transformed breadth and depth values were compared by one-way ANOVA with Sidak's multiple comparisons tests. In its TCRdb copy, this immuneACCESS table keeps in-frame sequences only and misses some clones. Where compared with another copy, unresolved V genes explain less than half of these, and the others have no known cause. From that table come the V and J calls and clone size; the DNA was used to work out D and trimming. This sample has over 110,000 clones in its table, and 93% of those were observed once. Of the sample, 12% is held by the ten largest clones.

Points the paper makes about the study in general: A significant rise in spike-specific TCR breadth and depth was observed after two AZD1222 doses relative to day 0 and relative to MenACWY recipients. No day 14 peak-response samples were available, so repertoires were characterized only after the peak T cell response. The whole spike protein was spanned by vaccine-associated CD4 TCRs, and dominant responses were seen in regions 160-218 and 743-854. Only 5 to 7 AZD1222 recipients were SARS-CoV-2 seropositive at baseline, limiting conclusions about previously exposed vaccinees. Reportedly, almost half of the unique spike-specific TCRs recognized epitopes lying outside the regions that are mutated in the B.1.351 and B.1.1.7 variants. In the small 56-69-year group, the increase in depth fell short of significance, most likely because of low power. Participants were mostly white British and included more females than males, and it was suggested by the authors that clonal diversity may have been underestimated.

This clonotype originated in an adult who had recovered from COVID-19. The chain uses TRBV27 and TRBJ1-6; 7 of the junction bases match TRBD1. This specimen consisted of peripheral blood, obtained after recovery from COVID-19. The CDR3 here reads CASRNYRDSRNSPLHF. The DNA sequence is as follows: TGTGCCAGCAGGAACTACAGGGACAGCCGTAATTCACCCCTCCACTTT.